What follows are 15 T cell receptor beta chains derived from one specimen sequenced in a study of cytotoxic CD8 clonotypes in ibrutinib-treated CLL. Assay used: immunoSEQ multiplex PCR; TCRdb lists only in-frame clones, some missing. The sample yields about 23,000 clones, roughly 70% seen once. The sample in question was PBMCs, obtained after 24 months of ibrutinib treatment. The source is a human donor with chronic lymphocytic leukemia.

About this clone: Additional DNA sequences in this sample encode the identical CDR3. This chain links TRBV4-1 with TRBJ1-6, with 7 positions matching TRBD1. Germline V gene sequence: CDR1 MGHRA, CDR2 YSYEKL. V trimming: 1 base; J trimming: 1 base; junction bases outside the gene matches: 16. The CDR3 runs to 21 residues. The CDR3 DNA follows: TGCGCCAGCAGCCAAGGAGAGTGGGGCGGACTCAGGGGGTCCTATAATTCACCCCTCCACTTT. This gives the protein CASSQGEWGGLRGSYNSPLHF.

This clone is labeled medium-sized (0.01 to 0.1%). The chain links TRBV4-1 to TRBJ1-2; D is unclear. Deletions cut 4 bases from V and 7 bases from J, with 10 bases between. This CDR3 contains 12 residues. Germline V CDR1 and CDR2: MGHRA, YSYEKL. The CDR3 sequence: CASSRELGGYTF. DNA for the CDR3: TGCGCCAGCAGCCGTGAGTTGGGTGGCTACACCTTC.

This chain links TRBV6-5 with TRBJ1-2; perhaps TRBD1 as D (5 bases). This CDR3 has 14 residues. Germline CDR1 is MNHEY and CDR2 is SVGAGI. V was trimmed by 2 bases and J by 5 bases, leaving 12 bases between them. DNA for the CDR3: TGTGCCAGCAGTTACGGGGCGGAGGGATATGGCTACACCTTC. It yields the protein CASSYGAEGYGYTF.

The CDR3 DNA is TGTGCCAGCAGTGACTTCGGCACAGATACGCAGTATTTT. Translation: CASSDFGTDTQYF. This chain uses TRBV25-1 with TRBJ2-3; no definite D call. Per germline, CDR1 MGHDK and CDR2 SYGVNS. V gave up 3 bases and J gave up 1 base, with 5 bases separating them. The CDR3 runs to 13 residues.

V usage is TRBV10-2 and J usage is TRBJ2-1; perhaps TRBD1 as D (5 bases). With 3 bases removed from V and 10 bases from J, the gap between germline ends came to 10 bases. This CDR3 contains 12 residues. The germline V gene encodes CDR1 WSHSY and CDR2 SAAADI. The CDR3 region is CASSDLRVEQFF. In nucleotides, the CDR3 is TGCGCCAGCAGTGACCTCAGGGTAGAGCAGTTCTTC.

CDR3 in DNA: TGTGCCAGTAGTTTTACGCGGGGGAGCTCCTACAATGAGCAGTTCTTC. This encodes CASSFTRGSSYNEQFF. The gene calls are TRBV19 and TRBJ2-1; 7 bases map to TRBD2. There are 16 residues in the CDR3. Germline V gene lookup returns CDR1 LNHDA and CDR2 SQIVND (reference sequence). J lost 0 bases, V lost 5 bases, and 7 bases had no gene match.

The rearrangement links TRBV5-1 to TRBJ2-5; TRBD1 is a possible D gene (5 bases). CDR3 length equals 14 residues. The germline CDR1 and CDR2 sequences are SGHRS and YFSETQ. V was trimmed by 4 bases and J by 4 bases, leaving 14 bases between them. Here the CDR3 reads CASSPLQGSETQYF. CDR3 nucleotides: TGCGCCAGCAGCCCCCTCCAGGGTTCAGAGACCCAGTACTTC.

There are a few counts of this clone. The junction departs from the called germline gene at one end, perhaps through a read error. V usage is TRBV7-9 and J usage is TRBJ1-6, with a tentative D call TRBD1 (6 bases). This CDR3 region has 14 residues. From germline, CDR1 is SEHNR and CDR2 FQNEAQ (reference sequence). The chain's CDR3 is CASTLQGNNSPLHF. In DNA, the CDR3 is TGTGCCAGCACCTTACAGGGCAATAATTCACCCCTCCACTTT.

This clone was detected only once. This chain joins TRBV12-5 and TRBJ1-4; unclear D gene. CDR1 is LGHNT and CDR2 is FRNRAP in the germline V gene. The CDR3 has 15 residues. The germline V and J ends were trimmed by 1 base and 6 bases, with 12 bases remaining between them. CDR3 DNA sequence: TGTGCTAGTGGTTTGGGGGGTCCGCAAGATGAAAAACTGTTTTTT. This translates into CASGLGGPQDEKLFF.

V is TRBV4-2 and J is TRBJ2-5, with 10 bases aligning to TRBD2. The CDR3 is 17 amino acids. V was pared by 0 bases and J by 2 bases, with 6 bases of the junction left unmatched. Germline lookup yields CDR1 LGHNA and CDR2 YNFKEQ. The CDR3: CASSQDFWTSGQETQYF. The CDR3 DNA is TGTGCCAGCAGCCAAGACTTTTGGACTAGCGGACAAGAGACCCAGTACTTC.

The rearrangement uses TRBV15 and TRBJ2-7; TRBD1 matches at 7 bases. Germline V gives CDR1 LNHNV, CDR2 YYDKDF (reference sequence). V lost 3 bases, J lost 4 bases, and 6 bases stayed unmatched. The CDR3 has 14 amino acids. CDR3 residues: CATSRRLQGYEQYF. CDR3 DNA sequence: TGTGCCACCAGCAGGAGACTACAGGGGTACGAGCAGTACTTC. The full variable domain, with the rest looked up from reference TRBV15 and TRBJ2-7, is DAMVIQNPRYQVTQFGKPVTLSCSQTLNHNVMYWYQQKSSQAPKLLFHYYDKDFNNEADTPDNFQSRRPNTSFCFLDIRSPGLGDTAMYLCATSRRLQGYEQYFGPGTRLTVT.

The CDR3 sequence is CSVPQGLGNEQFF. The CDR3 DNA is TGCAGCGTGCCGCAGGGATTGGGCAATGAGCAGTTCTTC. The V gene is TRBV29-1, the J gene TRBJ2-1; D is perhaps TRBD1 (5 bases). Between the trimmed V and J ends, which lost 6 bases and 6 bases, there was a span of 15 bases. The CDR3 covers 13 residues. Germline V gene sequence: CDR1 SQVTM, CDR2 ANQGSEA.

The chain recombines TRBV27 with TRBJ1-4, with a weak D call TRBD1 (6 bases). The CDR3 totals 13 residues. V was cut by 4 bases and J by 7 bases, with 10 bases left in between. Per the germline V gene, CDR1 is MNHEY and CDR2 is SMNVEV (reference sequence). The CDR3 sequence: CASSSRGSEKLFF. As DNA, the CDR3 is TGTGCCAGCAGTTCCAGGGGAAGTGAAAAACTGTTTTTT.

This clone has just a few counts. This rearrangement joins TRBV15 to TRBJ1-2; 9 positions agree with TRBD1. The CDR3 has 15 residues. Germline V CDR1 and CDR2: LNHNV, YYDKDF (reference sequence). J was trimmed by 7 bases and V by 5 bases; bases with no gene match: 11. For the CDR3, the DNA is TGTGCCACCAGCTTTGCCACAGGGGGCGCTTCTGGCTACACCTTC. Translation: CATSFATGGASGYTF. Full variable domain (rest looked up from reference TRBV15 and TRBJ1-2): DAMVIQNPRYQVTQFGKPVTLSCSQTLNHNVMYWYQQKSSQAPKLLFHYYDKDFNNEADTPDNFQSRRPNTSFCFLDIRSPGLGDTAMYLCATSFATGGASGYTFGSGTRLTVV.

This clone was seen just once. The chain uses TRBV4-1 and TRBJ2-3, with unresolved D. The CDR3 length is 12 residues. Between the trimmed V and J ends, which lost 4 bases and 0 bases, there was a span of 2 bases. Germline loops: CDR1 MGHRA, CDR2 YSYEKL. CDR3 sequence reads: CASSLSTDTQYF. The CDR3 DNA is TGCGCCAGCAGCCTTAGCACAGATACGCAGTATTTT.